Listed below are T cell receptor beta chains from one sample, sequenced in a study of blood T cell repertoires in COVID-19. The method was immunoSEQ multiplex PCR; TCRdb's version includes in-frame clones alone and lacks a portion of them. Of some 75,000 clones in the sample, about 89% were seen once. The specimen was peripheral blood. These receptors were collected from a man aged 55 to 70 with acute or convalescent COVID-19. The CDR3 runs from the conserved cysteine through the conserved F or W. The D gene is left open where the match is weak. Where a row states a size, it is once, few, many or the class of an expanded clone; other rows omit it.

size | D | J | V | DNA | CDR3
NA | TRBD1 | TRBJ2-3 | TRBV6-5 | TGTGCCAGCAGACCGGGACAGACTAGCACAGATACGCAGTATTTT | CASRPGQTSTDTQYF
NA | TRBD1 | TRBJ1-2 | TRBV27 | TGTGCCAGCAGTTCCGGGACAGGGGGCTTTGGCTACACCTTC | CASSSGTGGFGYTF
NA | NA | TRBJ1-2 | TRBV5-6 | TGTGCCAGCAGCTTGTACGGGTGGGGCAGAAACTATGGCTACACCTTC | CASSLYGWGRNYGYTF
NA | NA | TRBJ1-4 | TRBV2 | TGTGCCAGCAGTGAGCTCGGAGGGCTTAATGAAAAACTGTTTTTT | CASSELGGLNEKLFF
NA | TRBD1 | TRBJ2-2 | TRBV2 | TGTGCCAGCAGTGAAATAGGGACAGGGATTACCGGGGAGCTGTTTTTT | CASSEIGTGITGELFF
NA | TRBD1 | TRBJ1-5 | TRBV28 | TGTGCCAGCAGTTTATCTGGGACAGGGGCGCGTCAGCCCCAGCATTTT | CASSLSGTGARQPQHF
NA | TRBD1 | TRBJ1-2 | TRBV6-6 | TGTGCCATTTCTAGACAGGGGTATGGCTACACCTTC | CAISRQGYGYTF
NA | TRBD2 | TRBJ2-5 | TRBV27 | TGTGCCAGCAGTCTAGCGGGGGTCCGGCGGGAGACCCAGTACTTC | CASSLAGVRRETQYF
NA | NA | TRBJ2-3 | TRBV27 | TGTGCCAGCAGTTACTTGGCGGGGAGCACAGATACGCAGTATTTT | CASSYLAGSTDTQYF
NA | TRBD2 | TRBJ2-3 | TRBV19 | TGTGCCAGTAGTACGCTAGCGGGAGGCTCAGATACGCAGTATTTT | CASSTLAGGSDTQYF
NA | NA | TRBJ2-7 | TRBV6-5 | TGTGCCAGCAAAATTGCAGGTACCGAGCAGTACTTC | CASKIAGTEQYF
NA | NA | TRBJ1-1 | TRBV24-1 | TGTGCCACCAGTGATACCAGTATGAACACTGAAGCTTTCTTT | CATSDTSMNTEAFF
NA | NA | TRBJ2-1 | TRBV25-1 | TGTGCCAGCAGTGAATGTCCGAGGGAAGCAAGCCCCTACAATGAGCAGTTCTTC | CASSECPREASPYNEQFF
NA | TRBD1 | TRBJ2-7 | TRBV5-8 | TGTGCCAGCAGCTTGGGCTCTGACAGGGTCCTAGACGAGCAGTACTTC | CASSLGSDRVLDEQYF
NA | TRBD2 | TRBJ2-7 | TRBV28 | TGTGCCAGCAGGGCCAGCGGGGGGGCCTACGAGCAGTACTTC | CASRASGGAYEQYF
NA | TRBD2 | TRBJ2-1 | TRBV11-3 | TGTGCCAGCAGCTTAGATTGGACTAGCGGGAGGACTAATGAGCAGTTCTTC | CASSLDWTSGRTNEQFF
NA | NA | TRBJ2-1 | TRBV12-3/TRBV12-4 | TGTGCCAGCAGTTTTGGCGGGTATGAGCAGTTCTTC | CASSFGGYEQFF
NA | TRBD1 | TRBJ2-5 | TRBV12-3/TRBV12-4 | TGTGCCAGCAGTTGGACAGGGAAAGAGACCCAGTACTTC | CASSWTGKETQYF
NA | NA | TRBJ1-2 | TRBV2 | TGTGCCAGCAGTGATCCAAGCCTCGCGGGGTATCGTGGCTACACCTTC | CASSDPSLAGYRGYTF
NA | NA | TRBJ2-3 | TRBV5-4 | TGTGCCAGCAGGTCGCGGGGCACAGATACGCAGTATTTT | CASRSRGTDTQYF
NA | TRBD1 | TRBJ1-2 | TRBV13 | TGTGCCAGCAGCTTAACAGGGGGCGCGGATGGCTACACCTTC | CASSLTGGADGYTF
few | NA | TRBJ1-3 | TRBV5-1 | TGCGCCAGCAGCTCCTTTTCTGGAAACACCATATATTTT | CASSSFSGNTIYF
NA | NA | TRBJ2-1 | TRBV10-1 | TGCGCCAGCAGTGACGGGGTATATGAGCAGTTCTTC | CASSDGVYEQFF
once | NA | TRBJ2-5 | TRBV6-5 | TGTGCCAGCAGTCGCACGGTTGGTGTCCAGTACTTC | CASSRTVGVQYF
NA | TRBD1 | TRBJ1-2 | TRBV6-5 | TGTGCCAGCAGTCCAGGACAGGGGGCGCGGGGCTACACCTTC | CASSPGQGARGYTF
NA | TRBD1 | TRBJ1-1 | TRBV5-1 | TGCGCCAGCAGCTTGCAGGACAGGGTTGATGAAGCTTTCTTT | CASSLQDRVDEAFF
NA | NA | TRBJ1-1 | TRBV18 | TGTGCCAGCTCACCGGCCGGGACTTATTGGACTGAAGCTTTCTTT | CASSPAGTYWTEAFF
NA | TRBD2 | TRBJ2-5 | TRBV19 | TGTGCCACTAGGACTAGCGGGATGGGGACCCAGTACTTC | CATRTSGMGTQYF
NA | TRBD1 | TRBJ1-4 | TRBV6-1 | TGTGCCAGCAGTGAAAAGGGCGGGACAGGGCTGTTTTTT | CASSEKGGTGLFF
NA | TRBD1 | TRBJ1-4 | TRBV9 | TGTGCCAGCAGCGGAGACAGGGGGATAGATGAAAAACTGTTTTTT | CASSGDRGIDEKLFF